Presented here are 5 T cell receptor beta chains from one specimen sequenced in a study of T-cell memory formation after mild COVID-19. TCRdb re-called the 5' RACE reads through MiXCR, storing one row per CDR3 protein. The sample contains over 2,000 distinct CDR3 sequences, approximately 70% of which appear only once. Sequencing was done on a sample of PBMCs or a T cell subset sorted from them (not recorded which). These receptors all come from an adult who had mild COVID-19 (a few samples of this study predate the infection). Cell type and time point are not known.

The chain links TRBV6-4 to TRBJ1-2; D might be TRBD1 (5 bases). The CDR3 is made up of 13 amino acids. V was trimmed by 2 bases and J by 7 bases, leaving 11 bases between them. The germline V gene encodes CDR1 MRHNA and CDR2 SNTAGT. CDR3 loop: CASSDRGVGGYTF. DNA of the CDR3: TGTGCCAGCAGTGACAGGGGAGTTGGTGGCTACACCTTC.

The chain employs TRBV27 and TRBJ2-5, with TRBD1 identical over 8 bases. This CDR3 has 15 amino acids. Trimming removed 4 bases from V and 3 bases from J; junction bases left unmatched: 7. Per the germline V gene, CDR1 is MNHEY and CDR2 is SMNVEV (reference sequence). The CDR3 region has the DNA TGTGCCAGCAGTTCATTTGGACAGGGAAAAGAGACCCAGTACTTC. Residues: CASSSFGQGKETQYF.

The rearrangement links TRBV28 to TRBJ2-7; D gene ambiguous. Per germline, CDR1 MDHEN and CDR2 SYDVKM. The length of the CDR3 is 9 residues. Trimming took off 10 bases at V and 2 bases at J, with 3 bases between the two ends. CDR3 sequence: CAITYEQYV. The CDR3 coding sequence is TGTGCCATCACCTACGAGCAGTACGTC.

This clonotype has only one observation. This rearrangement joins TRBV4-3 to TRBJ2-1, with 11 bases lining up with TRBD2. The V gene's germline CDR1 is LGHNA and CDR2 YSLEER. Trimming cost V 3 bases and J 0 bases; bases outside gene matches: 13. The CDR3 has 20 amino acids. CDR3 in amino acids: CASSHPKETSGKSSYNEQFF. In nucleotides, the CDR3 is TGCGCCAGCAGCCACCCCAAGGAGACTAGCGGGAAGAGCTCCTACAATGAGCAGTTCTTC.

The CDR3 loop reads CASRPVQTDTQYF. The CDR3 bases are TGTGCCAGCAGGCCGGTTCAGACAGATACGCAGTATTTT. This sequence joins TRBV5-6 and TRBJ2-3, with D uncertain. Looked up from germline, CDR1 is SGHDT and CDR2 is YYEEEE. The CDR3 spans 13 residues. V lost 5 bases to trimming and J lost 3 bases, with 10 bases between them. The full variable domain, rest sourced from reference TRBV5-6 and TRBJ2-3, is DAGVTQSPTHLIKTRGQQVTLRCSPKSGHDTVSWYQQALGQGPQFIFQYYEEEERQRGNFPDRFSGHQFPNYSSELNVNALLLGDSALYLCASRPVQTDTQYFGPGTRLTVL.